This TCR beta chain was obtained from a study of blood T cell repertoires in COVID-19. Study in general: Nucleic acid was either cDNA or gDNA, and it came from T cells, B-cell-depleted T cells, or PBMCs.

Measured with immunoSEQ multiplex PCR; TCRdb has only the in-frame clones, and not every one. The table includes approximately 170,000 clones, 70% to 90% detected once. V gave up 3 bases and J gave up 4 bases; unmatched junction bases: 7. The CDR3 contains 15 residues. CDR1 and CDR2 from the germline V gene are MGHRA and YSYEKL. Participants, roughly 18 to 90 years old, spanned approximately 26 US areas. The V gene is TRBV4-1, the J gene TRBJ2-7, with TRBD2 matching 9 bases. The TCR was taken from a woman between 18 and 30 years old who had recovered from COVID-19. Sequenced input: PBMCs or T cells enriched from blood (not recorded which). CDR3 nucleotide sequence: TGCGCCAGCAGCCACCCGGGACTAGCAGTGTACGAGCAGTACTTC. Protein: CASSHPGLAVYEQYF.